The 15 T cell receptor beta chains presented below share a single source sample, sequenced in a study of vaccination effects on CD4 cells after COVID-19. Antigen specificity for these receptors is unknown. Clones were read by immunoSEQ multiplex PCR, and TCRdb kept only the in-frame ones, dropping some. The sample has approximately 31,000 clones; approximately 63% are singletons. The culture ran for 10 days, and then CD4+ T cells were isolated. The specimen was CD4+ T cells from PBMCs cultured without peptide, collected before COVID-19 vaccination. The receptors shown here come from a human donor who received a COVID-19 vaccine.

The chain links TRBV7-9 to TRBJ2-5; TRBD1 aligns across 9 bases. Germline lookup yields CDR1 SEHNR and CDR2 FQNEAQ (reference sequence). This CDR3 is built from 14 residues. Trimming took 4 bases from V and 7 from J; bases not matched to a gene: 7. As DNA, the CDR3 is TGTGCCAGCAGCTCCCGGACAGGGGCTGGGACCCAGTACTTC. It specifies CASSSRTGAGTQYF. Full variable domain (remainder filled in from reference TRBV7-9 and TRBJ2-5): DTGVSQNPRHKITKRGQNVTFRCDPISEHNRLYWYRQTLGQGPEFLTYFQNEAQLEKSRLLSDRFSAERPKGSFSTLEIQRTEQGDSAMYLCASSSRTGAGTQYFGPGTRLLVL.

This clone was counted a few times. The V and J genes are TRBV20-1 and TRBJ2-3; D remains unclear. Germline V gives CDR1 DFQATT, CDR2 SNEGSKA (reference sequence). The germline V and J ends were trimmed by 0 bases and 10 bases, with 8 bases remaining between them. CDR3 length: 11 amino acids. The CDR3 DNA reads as TGCAGTGCTAGAGAACCAGAAGCGCAGTATTTT. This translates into CSAREPEAQYF.

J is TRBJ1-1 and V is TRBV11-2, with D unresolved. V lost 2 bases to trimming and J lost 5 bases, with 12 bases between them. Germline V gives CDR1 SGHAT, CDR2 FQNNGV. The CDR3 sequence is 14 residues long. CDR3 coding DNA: TGTGCCAGCAGCTTAACAGTGAGTAAAACTGAAGCTTTCTTT. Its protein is CASSLTVSKTEAFF. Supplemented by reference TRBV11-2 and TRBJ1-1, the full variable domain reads EAGVAQSPRYKIIEKRQSVAFWCNPISGHATLYWYQQILGQGPKLLIQFQNNGVVDDSQLPKDRFSAERLKGVDSTLKIQPAKLEDSAVYLCASSLTVSKTEAFFGQGTRLTVV.

Here the CDR3 DNA reads TGTGCCAGCAGTGAAGAAGCGGGGGGGCCAGATACGCAGTATTTT. Translated, it gives CASSEEAGGPDTQYF. This chain links TRBV6-1 with TRBJ2-3; TRBD2 agrees at 10 bases. The length of the CDR3 is 15 residues. Germline V gives CDR1 MNHNS, CDR2 SASEGT. The trim removed 1 base at V and 4 bases at J, leaving 2 bases unmatched.

In DNA form, the CDR3 reads TGTGCCACCATGGACAGTAATGGTGGGGTGGCTTTCTTT. Its translation: CATMDSNGGVAFF. The rearrangement uses TRBV24-1 and TRBJ1-1; tentative D call: TRBD1 (6 bases). CDR3 size: 13 residues. Between the trimmed V and J ends, which lost 8 bases and 11 bases, there was a span of 20 bases. The germline gives CDR1 KGHDR, CDR2 SFDVKD.

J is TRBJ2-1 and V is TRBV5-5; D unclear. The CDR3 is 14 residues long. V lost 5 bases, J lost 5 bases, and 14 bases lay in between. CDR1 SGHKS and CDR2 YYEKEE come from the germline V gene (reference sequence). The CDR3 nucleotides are TGTGCCAGCAGGAGTAATTTGGGAAACAATGAGCAGTTCTTC. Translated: CASRSNLGNNEQFF.

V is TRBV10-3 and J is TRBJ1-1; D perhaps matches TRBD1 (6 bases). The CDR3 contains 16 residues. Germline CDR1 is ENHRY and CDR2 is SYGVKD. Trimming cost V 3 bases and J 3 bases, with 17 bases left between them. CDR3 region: CAISEGVGGQDTEAFF. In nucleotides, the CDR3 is TGTGCCATCAGTGAAGGCGTCGGGGGGCAGGACACTGAAGCTTTCTTT.

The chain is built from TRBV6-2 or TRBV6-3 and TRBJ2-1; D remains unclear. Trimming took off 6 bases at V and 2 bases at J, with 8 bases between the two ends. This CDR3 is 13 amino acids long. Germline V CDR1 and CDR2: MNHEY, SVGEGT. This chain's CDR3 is CASSSDTYNEQFF. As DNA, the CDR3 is TGTGCCAGCAGCTCTGACACCTACAATGAGCAGTTCTTC.

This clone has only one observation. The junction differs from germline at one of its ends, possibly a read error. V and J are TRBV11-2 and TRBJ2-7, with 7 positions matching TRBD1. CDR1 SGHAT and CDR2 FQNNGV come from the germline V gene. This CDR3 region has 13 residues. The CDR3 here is CASSLDFTGTARF. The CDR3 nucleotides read TGTGCCAGCAGCTTAGATTTTACCGGGACAGCTAGATTC.

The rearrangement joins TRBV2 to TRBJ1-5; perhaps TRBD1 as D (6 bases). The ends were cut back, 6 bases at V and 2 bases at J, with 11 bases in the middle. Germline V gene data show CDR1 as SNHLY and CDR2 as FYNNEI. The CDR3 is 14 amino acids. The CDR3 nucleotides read TGTGCCAGCAGGTACAGGGTTCGCAATCAGCCCCAGCATTTT. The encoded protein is CASRYRVRNQPQHF.

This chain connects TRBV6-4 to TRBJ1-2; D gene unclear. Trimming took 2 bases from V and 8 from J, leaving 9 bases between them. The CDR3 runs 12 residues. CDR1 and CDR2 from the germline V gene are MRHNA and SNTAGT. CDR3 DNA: TGTGCCAGCAGTGACAGGGCTTGGGGCTACACCTTC. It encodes CASSDRAWGYTF.

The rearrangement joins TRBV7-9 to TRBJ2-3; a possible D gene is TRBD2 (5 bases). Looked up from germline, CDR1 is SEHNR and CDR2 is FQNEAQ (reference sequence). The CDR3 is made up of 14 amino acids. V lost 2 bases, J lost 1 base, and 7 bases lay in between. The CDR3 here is CASSLSSGTDTQYF. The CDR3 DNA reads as TGTGCCAGCAGCTTAAGTAGCGGCACAGATACGCAGTATTTT.

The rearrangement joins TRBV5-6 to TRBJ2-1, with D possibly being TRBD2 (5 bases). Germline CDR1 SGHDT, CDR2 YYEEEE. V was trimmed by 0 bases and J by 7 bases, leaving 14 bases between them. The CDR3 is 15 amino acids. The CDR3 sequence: CASSLGTTRGNEQFF. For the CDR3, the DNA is TGTGCCAGCAGCTTGGGTACCACCCGGGGAAATGAGCAGTTCTTC.

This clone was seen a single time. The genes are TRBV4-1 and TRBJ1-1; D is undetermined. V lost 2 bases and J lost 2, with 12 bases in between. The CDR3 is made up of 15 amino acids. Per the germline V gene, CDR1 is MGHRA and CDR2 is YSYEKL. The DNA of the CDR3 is TGCGCCAGCAGCCAATCCGGGCCCTTTAACACTGAAGCTTTCTTT. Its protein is CASSQSGPFNTEAFF.

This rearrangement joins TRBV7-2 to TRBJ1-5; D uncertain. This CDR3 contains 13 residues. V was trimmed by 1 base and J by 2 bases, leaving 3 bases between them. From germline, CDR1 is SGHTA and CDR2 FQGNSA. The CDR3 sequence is CASSLVGNQPQHF. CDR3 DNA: TGTGCCAGCAGCTTAGTCGGCAATCAGCCCCAGCATTTT.